The source of this TCR beta chain is a study of cytomegalovirus exposure and HLA in healthy donors. Study conclusions and caveats: Later analysis placed DRB1 highest and HLA-C lowest in TCR association rates, which differed by HLA locus. Previous analysis showed most TCR beta V segments were productive about 90% or about 30% of the time.

PCR involved 60 Vbeta and 13 Jbeta primers. Assay used: immunoSEQ multiplex PCR; TCRdb lists only in-frame clones, some missing. The sample carries around 140,000 clones, 60% to 85% recorded once. On this clone: What it binds is not known.

Input material: PBMCs. This TCR was sampled from a middle-aged man in good health and CMV-seropositive.

CDR3 DNA: TGTGCCAGCAGTGAAATACAGGCCGGGGAGCTGTTTTTT. As protein: CASSEIQAGELFF. The rearrangement joins TRBV2 to TRBJ2-2; D may be TRBD1 (5 bases). The CDR3 covers 13 residues. Germline CDR1 SNHLY, CDR2 FYNNEI. V gave up 2 bases and J gave up 6 bases, with 7 bases separating them.